This T cell receptor beta chain emerged from a study of cytomegalovirus exposure and HLA in healthy donors. Regarding this clone: The antigen remains undetermined.

Assay used: immunoSEQ multiplex PCR; TCRdb lists only in-frame clones, some missing. The table shows roughly 120,000 clones, with more than 70% occurring only once. The V end was cut by 2 bases, the J end by 4 bases, with 11 bases between. This CDR3 has 14 amino acids. Germline assignment: CDR1 SEHNR and CDR2 FQNEAQ (reference sequence). Broader study findings: First-cohort TCR clusters were later found to tend to co-occur in the 90 to 150 validation repertoires. The authors enumerated roughly 160 TCR beta chains as linked to cytomegalovirus.

This chain joins TRBV7-9 and TRBJ1-1; D is unresolved. Material for sequencing was PBMCs. The clonotype originates from a man younger than 30 in good health and CMV-seronegative. The CDR3 region is CASSLSGQSTEAFF. For the CDR3, the DNA is TGTGCCAGCAGCTTATCGGGTCAGAGCACTGAAGCTTTCTTT.